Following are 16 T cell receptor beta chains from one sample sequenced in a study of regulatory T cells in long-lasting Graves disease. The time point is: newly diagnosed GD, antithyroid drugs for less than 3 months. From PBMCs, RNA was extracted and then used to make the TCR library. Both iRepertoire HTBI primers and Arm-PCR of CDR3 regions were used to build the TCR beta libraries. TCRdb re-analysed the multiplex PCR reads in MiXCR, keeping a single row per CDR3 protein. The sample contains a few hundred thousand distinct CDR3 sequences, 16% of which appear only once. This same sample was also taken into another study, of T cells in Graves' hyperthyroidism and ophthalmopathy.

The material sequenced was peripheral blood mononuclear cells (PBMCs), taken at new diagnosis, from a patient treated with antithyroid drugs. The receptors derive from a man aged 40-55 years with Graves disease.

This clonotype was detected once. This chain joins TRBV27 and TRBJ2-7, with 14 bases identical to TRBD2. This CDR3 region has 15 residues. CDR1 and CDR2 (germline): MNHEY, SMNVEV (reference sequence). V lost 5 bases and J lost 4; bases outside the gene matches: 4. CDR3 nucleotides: TGTGCCAGCAGTACTAGACTAGCGGGGGGGTACGAGCAGTACTTC. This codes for CASSTRLAGGYEQYF.

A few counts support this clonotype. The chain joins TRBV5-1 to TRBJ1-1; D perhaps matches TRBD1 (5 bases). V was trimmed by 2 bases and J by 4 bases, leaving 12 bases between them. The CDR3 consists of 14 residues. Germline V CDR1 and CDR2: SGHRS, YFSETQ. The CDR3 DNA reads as TGCGCCAGCAGCTTAGGAGGGGAGGGCACTGAAGCTTTCTTT. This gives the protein CASSLGGEGTEAFF.

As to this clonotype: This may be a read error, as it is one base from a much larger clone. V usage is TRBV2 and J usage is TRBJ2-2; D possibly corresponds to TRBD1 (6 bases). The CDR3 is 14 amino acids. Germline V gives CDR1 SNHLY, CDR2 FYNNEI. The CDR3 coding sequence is TGTGCCAGCAACGGACAGATGAACACCGGGGAGCCGTTTTTT. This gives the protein CASNGQMNTGEPFF.

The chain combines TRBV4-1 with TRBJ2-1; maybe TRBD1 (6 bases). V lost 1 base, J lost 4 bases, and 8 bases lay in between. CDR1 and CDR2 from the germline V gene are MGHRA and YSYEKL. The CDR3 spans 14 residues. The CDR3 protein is CASSQGTGYNEQFF. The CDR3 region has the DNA TGCGCCAGCAGCCAAGGTACAGGGTACAATGAGCAGTTCTTC.

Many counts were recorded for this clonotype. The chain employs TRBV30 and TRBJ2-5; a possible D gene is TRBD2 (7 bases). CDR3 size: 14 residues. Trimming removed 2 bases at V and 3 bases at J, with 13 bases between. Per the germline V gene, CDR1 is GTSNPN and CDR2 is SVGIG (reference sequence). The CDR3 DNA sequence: TGTGCCTGGAGTTTCGGCGGGGGCGAAGAGACCCAGTACTTC. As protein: CAWSFGGGEETQYF.

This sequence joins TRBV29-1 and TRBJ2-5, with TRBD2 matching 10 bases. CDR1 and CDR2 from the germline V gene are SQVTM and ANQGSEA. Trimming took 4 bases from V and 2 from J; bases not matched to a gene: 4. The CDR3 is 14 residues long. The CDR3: CSVGATSGQETQYF. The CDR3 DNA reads TGCAGCGTTGGCGCGACTAGCGGGCAAGAGACCCAGTACTTC.

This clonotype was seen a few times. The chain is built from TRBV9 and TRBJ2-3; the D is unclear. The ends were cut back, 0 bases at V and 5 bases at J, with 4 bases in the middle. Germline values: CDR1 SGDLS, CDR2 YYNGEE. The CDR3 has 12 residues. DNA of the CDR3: TGTGCCAGCAGCGTAGTGGGAGATACGCAGTATTTT. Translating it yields CASSVVGDTQYF.

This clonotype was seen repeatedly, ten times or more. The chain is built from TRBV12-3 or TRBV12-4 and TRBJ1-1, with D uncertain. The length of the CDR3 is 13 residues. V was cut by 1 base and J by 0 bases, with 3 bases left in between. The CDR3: CASSLVLNTEAFF. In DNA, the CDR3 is TGTGCCAGCAGTTTAGTCTTGAACACTGAAGCTTTCTTT.

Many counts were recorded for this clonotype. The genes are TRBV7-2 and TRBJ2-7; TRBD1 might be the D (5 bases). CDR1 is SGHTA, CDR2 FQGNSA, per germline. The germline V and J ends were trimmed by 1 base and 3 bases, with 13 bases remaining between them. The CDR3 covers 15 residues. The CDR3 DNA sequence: TGTGCCAGCAGCTTAGGCAGAGACAGCTACTACGAGCAGTACTTC. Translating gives CASSLGRDSYYEQYF. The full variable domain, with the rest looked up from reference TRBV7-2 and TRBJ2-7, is GAGVSQSPSNKVTEKGKDVELRCDPISGHTALYWYRQSLGQGLEFLIYFQGNSAPDKSGLPSDRFSAERTGGSVSTLTIQRTQQEDSAVYLCASSLGRDSYYEQYFGPGTRLTVT.

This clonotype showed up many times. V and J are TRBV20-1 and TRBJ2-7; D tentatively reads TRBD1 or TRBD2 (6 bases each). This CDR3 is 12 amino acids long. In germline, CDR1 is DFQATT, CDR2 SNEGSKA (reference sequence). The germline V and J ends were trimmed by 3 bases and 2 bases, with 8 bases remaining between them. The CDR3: CSAREGAYEQYF. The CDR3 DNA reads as TGCAGTGCTAGGGAGGGGGCCTACGAGCAGTACTTC.

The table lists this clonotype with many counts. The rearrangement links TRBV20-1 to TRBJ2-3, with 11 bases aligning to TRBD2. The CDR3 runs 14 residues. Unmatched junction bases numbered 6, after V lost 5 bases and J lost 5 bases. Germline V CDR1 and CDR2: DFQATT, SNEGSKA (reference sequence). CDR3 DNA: TGCAGTGCTCCTACTAGCGGGGGTGGAGATACGCAGTATTTT. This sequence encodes CSAPTSGGGDTQYF.

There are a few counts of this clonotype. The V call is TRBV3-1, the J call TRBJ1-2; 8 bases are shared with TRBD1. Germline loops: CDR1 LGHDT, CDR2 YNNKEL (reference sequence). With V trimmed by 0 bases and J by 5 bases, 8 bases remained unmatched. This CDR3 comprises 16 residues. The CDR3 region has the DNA TGTGCCAGCAGCCAAGATGTCCAGGGGGCTATATATGGCTACACCTTC. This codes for CASSQDVQGAIYGYTF. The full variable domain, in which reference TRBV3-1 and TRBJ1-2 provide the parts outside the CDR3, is DTAVSQTPKYLVTQMGNDKSIKCEQNLGHDTMYWYKQDSKKFLKIMFSYNNKELIINETVPNRFSPKSPDKAHLNLHINSLELGDSAVYFCASSQDVQGAIYGYTFGSGTRLTVV.

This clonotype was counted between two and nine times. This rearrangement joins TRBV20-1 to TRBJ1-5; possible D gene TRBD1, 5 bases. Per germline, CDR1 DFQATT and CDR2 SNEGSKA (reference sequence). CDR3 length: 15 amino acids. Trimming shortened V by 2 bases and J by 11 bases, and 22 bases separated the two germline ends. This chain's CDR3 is CSARLNVPGPSTQHF. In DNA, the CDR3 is TGCAGTGCTAGATTAAATGTGCCGGGGCCCAGCACCCAGCATTTT.

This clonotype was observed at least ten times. CDR3 in amino acids: CASSSSGTNEKLFF. CDR3 nucleotides: TGTGCCAGCAGCTCCTCCGGGACAAATGAAAAACTGTTTTTT. The chain couples TRBV3-1 to TRBJ1-4; perhaps TRBD1 as D (6 bases). The CDR3 has 14 amino acids. The V gene lost 5 bases and the J gene lost 5 bases, with 12 bases spanning the gap. Germline assignment: CDR1 LGHDT and CDR2 YNNKEL (reference sequence).

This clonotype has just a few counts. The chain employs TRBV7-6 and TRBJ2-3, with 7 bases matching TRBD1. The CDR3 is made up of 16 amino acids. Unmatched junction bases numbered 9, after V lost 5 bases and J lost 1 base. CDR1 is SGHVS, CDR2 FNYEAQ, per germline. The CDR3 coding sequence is TGTGCCAGCAGCCAAGAGCCGGGACAGCGCACAGATACGCAGTATTTT. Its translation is CASSQEPGQRTDTQYF.

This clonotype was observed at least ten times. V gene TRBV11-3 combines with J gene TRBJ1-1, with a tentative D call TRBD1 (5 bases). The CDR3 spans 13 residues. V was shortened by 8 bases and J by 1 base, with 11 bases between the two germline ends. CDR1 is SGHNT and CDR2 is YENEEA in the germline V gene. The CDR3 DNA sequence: TGTGCCAGCTCAACAGACAGGAACACTGAAGCTTTCTTT. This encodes CASSTDRNTEAFF.